These 31 T cell receptor beta chains came from one sample sequenced in a study of tumor-infiltrating lymphocytes in oesophageal squamous cell carcinoma (TCRdb year 2016). Library prep was done by PCR. Sequencing was carried out with an Illumina HiSeq 1500. TCRdb applied fastp at Q25 and MiXCR to the public reads, then kept only in-frame beta chains. Every distinct CDR3 protein forms one entry, paired with its most common genes and DNA. This sample gives about 11,000 distinct CDR3 sequences in total; 50% to 55% of them show up just once. The leading ten clones occupy 15% to 20% of the sample. Sequencing used esophageal tumor tissue. These receptors were obtained from a female donor with esophageal squamous cell carcinoma.

This chain joins TRBV11-3 and TRBJ2-1; D is perhaps TRBD2 (5 bases). The CDR3 has 15 amino acids. CDR1 is SGHNT and CDR2 is YENEEA in the germline V gene. The germline V and J ends were trimmed by 5 bases and 3 bases, with 14 bases remaining between them. The CDR3 region has the DNA TGTGCCAGCAGCCTAAGAGGGCTTGACTACAATGAGCAGTTCTTC. This gives the protein CASSLRGLDYNEQFF.

The rearrangement uses TRBV7-3 and TRBJ2-7; 7 nucleotides match TRBD2. TRBJ2-1 matches the DNA end more closely, so the J call is doubtful. Germline CDR1 SGHTA, CDR2 FQGTGA. The CDR3 covers 16 residues. The CDR3 spells CASSSQRTSSYNEQFF. The CDR3 bases are TGTGCCAGCAGCTCCCAACGGACTAGCTCCTACAATGAGCAGTTCTTC.

The chain is built from TRBV7-2 and TRBJ2-1, with 8 bases identical to TRBD2. Gene TRBJ2-7 matches the end of the DNA better, so the J call may be wrong. Germline CDR1 reads SGHTA; CDR2 reads FQGNSA. This CDR3 comprises 15 residues. CDR3 bases: TGTGCCAGCAGCCATTTTAGCGGGACCTCCTACGAGCAGTACTTC. Amino acid sequence: CASSHFSGTSYEQYF.

V usage is TRBV7-6 and J usage is TRBJ2-1, with 9 bases identical to TRBD1. The DNA end lines up better with TRBJ2-7; the J call may be wrong. The CDR3 is made up of 15 amino acids. Looked up from germline, CDR1 is SGHVS and CDR2 is FNYEAQ. Written as DNA, the CDR3 is TGTGCCAGCAGCTCAGGGACAGGGAGCTCCTACGAGCAGTACTTC. Amino acid sequence: CASSSGTGSSYEQYF.

This clonotype counts as medium-sized (0.01 to 0.1%). This chain connects TRBV24-1 to TRBJ2-5; the match to TRBD2 covers 14 bases. The CDR3 has 15 amino acids. The trim removed 4 bases at V and 4 bases at J, leaving 1 base unmatched. In germline, CDR1 is KGHDR, CDR2 SFDVKD. The CDR3 bases are TGTGCCACCAGTGAAGGACTAGCGGGGGGAGAGACCCAGTACTTC. It encodes CATSEGLAGGETQYF.

Sample share makes this clonotype medium-sized (0.01 to 0.1%). This chain connects TRBV7-3 to TRBJ2-1; 8 bases are a match to TRBD2. Germline V gene data show CDR1 as SGHTA and CDR2 as FQGTGA. The CDR3 spans 16 residues. Unmatched junction bases numbered 5, after V lost 4 bases and J lost 0 bases. This CDR3 reads CASSWTSPSSYNEQFF. CDR3 nucleotide sequence: TGTGCCAGCAGCTGGACTAGCCCCAGCTCCTACAATGAGCAGTTCTTC.

The chain links TRBV2 to TRBJ2-3, with D possibly being TRBD1 (5 bases). Trimming took 8 bases from V and 5 from J, leaving 17 bases between them. Germline values: CDR1 SNHLY, CDR2 FYNNEI. This CDR3 is 14 amino acids long. The chain's CDR3 is CASAAGIEGDTQYF. The CDR3 bases are TGTGCCAGCGCGGCAGGGATAGAAGGAGATACGCAGTATTTT. The entire variable domain, with the rest obtained from reference TRBV2 and TRBJ2-3, is as follows: EPEVTQTPSHQVTQMGQEVILRCVPISNHLYFYWYRQILGQKVEFLVSFYNNEISEKSEIFDDQFSVERPDGSNFTLKIRSTKLEDSAMYFCASAAGIEGDTQYFGPGTRLTVL.

The rearrangement links TRBV6-1 to TRBJ1-3; a possible D gene is TRBD1 (5 bases). This CDR3 is built from 19 residues. Looked up from germline, CDR1 is MNHNS and CDR2 is SASEGT. Trimming removed 8 bases at V and 0 bases at J, with 26 bases between. The CDR3 DNA reads as TGTGCCAGCCGTGTAGGGGTTCAGACGGGGTCTAGCTCTGGAAACACCATATATTTT. This translates into CASRVGVQTGSSSGNTIYF.

By its share, this clonotype is medium-sized (0.01 to 0.1%). The gene calls are TRBV7-9 and TRBJ1-5; D is perhaps TRBD1 (5 bases). The CDR3 has 14 residues. V was clipped by 5 bases and J by 7 bases, with 15 bases between them. The germline gives CDR1 SEHNR, CDR2 FQNEAQ (reference sequence). This CDR3 reads CASSGRDPKQPQHF. The CDR3 DNA sequence: TGTGCCAGCAGCGGCCGGGACCCCAAACAGCCCCAGCATTTT.

J is TRBJ2-5 and V is TRBV7-8; 11 bases map to TRBD2. The end of the DNA aligns better with TRBJ2-1, so the J call may be wrong. Per the germline V gene, CDR1 is SGHVS and CDR2 is FQNEAQ. The length of the CDR3 is 16 residues. Written as DNA, the CDR3 is TGTGCCAGCAGCTCTTTTAGCGGGGGGGCCGTTAATGAGCAGTTCTTC. Translating it yields CASSSFSGGAVNEQFF.

This clonotype was detected many times. The chain recombines TRBV4-1 with TRBJ2-1, with D perhaps matching TRBD1 or TRBD2 (6 bases each). The V end lost 6 bases, the J end lost 15 bases, and 18 bases lay between the germline ends. The CDR3 runs to 12 residues. Germline V lookup: CDR1 MGHRA, CDR2 YSYEKL. The CDR3 sequence is CASSHRGGTRFF. As DNA, the CDR3 is TGCGCCAGCAGTCATCGAGGCGGGACACGGTTCTTC.

The count of this clonotype is one. The V gene is TRBV6-2 or TRBV6-3, the J gene TRBJ1-1, with 11 positions matching TRBD2. The DNA matches TRBJ2-1 better at its end, which makes the J call doubtful. This CDR3 contains 16 residues. Germline CDR1 is MNHEY and CDR2 is SVGEGT. The chain's CDR3 is CASSSAGLAANNEQFF. CDR3 bases: TGTGCCAGCAGTTCCGCGGGACTAGCGGCTAACAATGAGCAGTTCTTC.

The V and J genes are TRBV7-2 and TRBJ2-1; weak D call: TRBD2 (9 bases). From germline, CDR1 is SGHTA and CDR2 FQGNSA. The CDR3 has 16 amino acids. Trimming pared 5 bases from V and 3 bases from J, leaving 17 bases between. CDR3 residues: CASSLSGGTGYNEQFF. In DNA form, the CDR3 reads TGTGCCAGCAGCCTCAGCGGGGGGACAGGCTACAATGAGCAGTTCTTC.

V and J are TRBV7-3 and TRBJ2-1; 12 nucleotides match TRBD1. The J call is in doubt because the DNA end fits TRBJ2-7 better. The CDR3 runs 17 residues. The V gene's germline CDR1 is SGHTA and CDR2 FQGTGA. The DNA for the CDR3 is TGTGCCAGCAGCTTAAAAAGGCCGGGACAGGGGGCTCACGAGCAGTACTTC. Its translation is CASSLKRPGQGAHEQYF.

By frequency in the sample, this clonotype is medium-sized. This chain uses TRBV7-9 with TRBJ2-7, with D possibly matching TRBD2 (5 bases). CDR1 and CDR2 from the germline V gene are SEHNR and FQNEAQ (reference sequence). This CDR3 contains 13 residues. Trimming left V 0 bases short and J 5 bases short, with 8 bases between. CDR3 region: CASSLARTDEQYF. CDR3 in DNA: TGTGCCAGCAGCTTAGCACGGACTGACGAGCAGTACTTC.

The chain employs TRBV28 and TRBJ2-4; the D is unclear. CDR1 and CDR2 from the germline V gene are MDHEN and SYDVKM. V lost 1 base and J lost 1, with 11 bases in between. CDR3 length equals 16 residues. CDR3 in DNA: TGTGCCAGCAGTTTATTTGCGAGTGACGCCAAAAACATTCAGTACTTC. It encodes CASSLFASDAKNIQYF.

This chain connects TRBV7-4 to TRBJ1-2; D is unresolved. The V gene's germline CDR1 is SGHVT and CDR2 SQSDAQ. The V end lost 5 bases, the J end lost 3 bases, and 7 bases lay between the germline ends. CDR3 length: 12 amino acids. The CDR3, as DNA: TGTGCCAGCAGCGCGGACCACTATGGCTACACCTTC. It specifies CASSADHYGYTF.

The chain joins TRBV7-3 to TRBJ2-1; no clear D gene. With the DNA end fitting TRBJ2-7 better, the J assignment may be wrong. In germline, CDR1 is SGHTA, CDR2 FQGTGA. The CDR3 runs to 12 residues. The DNA for the CDR3 is TGTGCCAGCAGCTTAACCACCTACGAGCAGTACTTC. Protein product: CASSLTTYEQYF.

With respect to this clonotype: A much larger clone differs from this one at a single base, so this may be a read error. This rearrangement joins TRBV3-1 to TRBJ1-6; D unresolved. The CDR3 extends over 13 amino acids. Per germline, CDR1 LGHDT and CDR2 YNNKEL (reference sequence). The CDR3 nucleotides read TGTGCCAGCAGTTTTCGACTAGGAGAGACCCGGTACTTC. Translation: CASSFRLGETRYF. The full variable domain, in which reference TRBV3-1 and TRBJ1-6 provide the parts outside the CDR3, is DTAVSQTPKYLVTQMGNDKSIKCEQNLGHDTMYWYKQDSKKFLKIMFSYNNKELIINETVPNRFSPKSPDKAHLNLHINSLELGDSAVYFCASSFRLGETRYFGNGTRLTVT.

This chain links TRBV7-2 with TRBJ2-5, with TRBD2 identical over 7 bases. CDR3 size: 15 residues. Germline V gives CDR1 SGHTA, CDR2 FQGNSA. The V gene end was trimmed by 5 bases and the J gene end by 11 bases; junction bases not matched to a gene: 17. The CDR3 sequence is CASSGPAGLKGEQYF. The CDR3, as DNA: TGTGCCAGCAGCGGACCAGCGGGACTCAAAGGGGAGCAGTACTTC.

By frequency in the sample, this clonotype is medium-sized. The V call is TRBV7-9, the J call TRBJ2-7; D is possibly TRBD1 (5 bases). V lost 4 bases, J lost 5 bases, and 21 bases lay in between. CDR3 length: 16 residues. Germline V gene sequence: CDR1 SEHNR, CDR2 FQNEAQ (reference sequence). CDR3 protein: CASSSSRTKVIHEQYF. CDR3 nucleotides: TGTGCCAGCAGCTCTTCTCGGACAAAGGTCATTCACGAGCAGTACTTC.

The chain employs TRBV7-6 and TRBJ2-6; D is uncertain. V lost 1 base and J 2 bases, leaving 9 bases between the germline ends. The CDR3 has 16 amino acids. Germline V gene sequence: CDR1 SGHVS, CDR2 FNYEAQ. DNA of the CDR3: TGTGCCAGCAGCTTAGGAGGAGCGACTGGGGCCAACGTCCTGACTTTC. Its protein is CASSLGGATGANVLTF.

The chain couples TRBV10-1 to TRBJ2-3, with TRBD2 identical over 7 bases. The end of the DNA fits TRBJ2-2 better, so the J call may be wrong. Germline V gene lookup returns CDR1 WNHNN and CDR2 SYGVQD (reference sequence). The CDR3 spans 14 residues. Here the CDR3 DNA reads TGCGCCAGCTCTTCAGCGGGATCCACCGGGGAGCTGTTTTTT. Translated: CASSSAGSTGELFF.

This chain links TRBV6-6 with TRBJ2-5, with D perhaps TRBD2 (6 bases). The DNA end is more similar to TRBJ2-1, so the J call may be wrong. The CDR3 loop spans 14 amino acids. Per germline, CDR1 MNHNY and CDR2 SVGAGI (reference sequence). Here the CDR3 reads CASSYGGTYNEQFF. CDR3 coding DNA: TGTGCCAGCAGTTACGGGGGGACCTACAATGAGCAGTTCTTC.

For this clonotype: Being one base from a much bigger clone, this may be a read error. This chain uses TRBV5-4 with TRBJ2-7; D perhaps matches TRBD2 (6 bases). Germline V gives CDR1 SGHNT, CDR2 YYREEE (reference sequence). The CDR3 has 15 residues. Trimming pared 3 bases from V and 7 bases from J, leaving 20 bases between. CDR3 protein: CASSSWGVYYNEQYF. CDR3 DNA: TGTGCCAGCAGCTCATGGGGGGTCTACTACAATGAGCAGTACTTC.

This clonotype has a handful of counts. The CDR3 DNA is TGTGCCAGCAGCCAAGGAAGTTACTATGAAGCTTTCTTT. Its translation is CASSQGSYYEAFF. V is TRBV3-1 and J is TRBJ1-1; unclear D gene. The CDR3 loop spans 13 amino acids. CDR1 and CDR2 from the germline V gene are LGHDT and YNNKEL (reference sequence). Trimming shortened V by 1 base and J by 7 bases, and 10 bases separated the two germline ends. Full variable domain (rest looked up from reference TRBV3-1 and TRBJ1-1): DTAVSQTPKYLVTQMGNDKSIKCEQNLGHDTMYWYKQDSKKFLKIMFSYNNKELIINETVPNRFSPKSPDKAHLNLHINSLELGDSAVYFCASSQGSYYEAFFGQGTRLTVV.

This chain links TRBV18 with TRBJ1-4; D remains unclear. The CDR3 contains 13 residues. The V gene's germline CDR1 is KGHSH and CDR2 LQKENI. Trimming removed 8 bases at V and 6 bases at J, with 13 bases between. The CDR3: CASAEGLDEKLFF. The CDR3 nucleotides read TGTGCCAGCGCAGAAGGGTTAGATGAAAAACTGTTTTTT.

As DNA, the CDR3 is TGCGCCAGCAGTGAACGGTATCCGCGGGGCCCAATCCTCACAGATACGCAGTATTTT. It is translated as CASSERYPRGPILTDTQYF. The chain combines TRBV10-1 with TRBJ2-3; TRBD2 is a possible D gene (6 bases). The CDR3 is made up of 19 amino acids. Germline lookup yields CDR1 WNHNN and CDR2 SYGVQD (reference sequence). V gave up 3 bases and J gave up 2 bases, with 24 bases separating them.

This clonotype was seen a handful of times. The chain is built from TRBV4-1 and TRBJ1-2, with 7 positions matching TRBD1. Germline CDR1 and CDR2: MGHRA and YSYEKL. CDR3 length: 15 amino acids. Trimming removed 3 bases from V and 7 bases from J; junction bases left unmatched: 11. This chain's CDR3 is CASSQEDRVPSGYTF. CDR3 coding DNA: TGCGCCAGCAGCCAGGAAGACAGGGTCCCTTCTGGCTACACCTTC.

By proportion, this clonotype is medium-sized. This chain uses TRBV7-9 with TRBJ2-5; weak D call: TRBD2 (6 bases). CDR1 is SEHNR, CDR2 FQNEAQ, per germline (reference sequence). V was trimmed by 5 bases and J by 1 base, leaving 17 bases between them. The CDR3 has 16 amino acids. CDR3 coding DNA: TGTGCCAGCAGCGTGTATGGCGGGACGGGCCAAGAGACCCAGTACTTC. As protein: CASSVYGGTGQETQYF.

Within the sample, this clonotype is medium-sized. This sequence joins TRBV5-1 and TRBJ1-2; D uncertain. Germline V CDR1 and CDR2: SGHRS, YFSETQ. CDR3 length: 14 amino acids. V was trimmed by 3 bases and J by 1 base, leaving 10 bases between them. In nucleotides, the CDR3 is TGCGCCAGCAGCTCGCTATTGGGTAACTATGGCTACACCTTC. Translating it yields CASSSLLGNYGYTF.